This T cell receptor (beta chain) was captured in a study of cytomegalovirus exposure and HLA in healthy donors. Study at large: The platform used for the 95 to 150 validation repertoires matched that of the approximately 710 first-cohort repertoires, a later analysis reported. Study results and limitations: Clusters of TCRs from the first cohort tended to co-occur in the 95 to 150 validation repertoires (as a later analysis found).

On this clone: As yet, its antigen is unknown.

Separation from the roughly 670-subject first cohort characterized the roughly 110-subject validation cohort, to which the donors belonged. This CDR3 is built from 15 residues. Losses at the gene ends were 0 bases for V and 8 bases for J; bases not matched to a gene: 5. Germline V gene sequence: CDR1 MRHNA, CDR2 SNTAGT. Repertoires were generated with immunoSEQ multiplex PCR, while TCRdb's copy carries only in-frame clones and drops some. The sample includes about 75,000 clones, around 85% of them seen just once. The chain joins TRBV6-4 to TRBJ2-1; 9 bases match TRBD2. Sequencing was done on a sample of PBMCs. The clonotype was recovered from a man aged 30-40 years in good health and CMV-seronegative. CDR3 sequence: CASSDSAGGRDEQFF. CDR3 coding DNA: TGTGCCAGCAGTGACTCGGCGGGGGGGCGGGATGAGCAGTTCTTC.